This is a list of T cell receptor beta chains from one sample in a study of blood T cells in healthy people across ages. TCRdb used MiXCR to reprocess the 5' RACE reads, holding one entry per CDR3 protein. The table lists roughly 1,500,000 distinct CDR3 sequences, about 31% of them singletons. The sample consisted of blood. Receptors originate from a woman between 25 and 40 years old in good health. Both conserved end residues are part of each CDR3. The D gene is left open where the match is weak. Size values are once, few and many counts, or a class for expanded clones, and some rows have none.

abundance: many
v_gene: TRBV29-1
d_gene: -
j_gene: TRBJ1-2
CDR3nt: TGCAGCGTTGAAGAAAGTTACAACTATGGCTACACCTTC
CDR3aa: CSVEESYNYGYTF

abundance: many
v_gene: TRBV29-1
d_gene: -
j_gene: TRBJ1-1
CDR3nt: TGCAGCGGCGCGACAAGCATGAACACTGAAGCTTTCTTT
CDR3aa: CSGATSMNTEAFF

abundance: -
v_gene: TRBV7-9
d_gene: TRBD2
j_gene: TRBJ2-3
CDR3nt: TGTGCCAGCAGCCCAGTCCTCTCCGGGACTAGCGGCTTCACAGATACGCAGTATTTT
CDR3aa: CASSPVLSGTSGFTDTQYF

abundance: many
v_gene: TRBV4-1
d_gene: TRBD2
j_gene: TRBJ2-3
CDR3nt: TGCGCCAGCAGCCAAGATCGGCTAGCGGGAGATACGCAGTATTTT
CDR3aa: CASSQDRLAGDTQYF

abundance: -
v_gene: TRBV7-2
d_gene: -
j_gene: TRBJ2-1
CDR3nt: TGTGCCAGCAGTTTCCCTCCGGGACGGCACTCCTACAATGAGCAGTTCTTC
CDR3aa: CASSFPPGRHSYNEQFF

abundance: many
v_gene: TRBV20-1
d_gene: -
j_gene: TRBJ1-6
CDR3nt: TGCAGTGCTAGAGTACTGGGTGGTCTCGGGGATTCACCCCTCCACTTT
CDR3aa: CSARVLGGLGDSPLHF

abundance: -
v_gene: TRBV5-1
d_gene: -
j_gene: TRBJ2-7
CDR3nt: TGCGCCAGCAGCTTTGAACTAGCCCTCTACGAGCAGTACTTC
CDR3aa: CASSFELALYEQYF

abundance: few
v_gene: TRBV20-1
d_gene: TRBD1
j_gene: TRBJ1-2
CDR3nt: TGCAGTGCTAATCCGGGACAGGGCCTTCTGGGAGGCTACACCTTC
CDR3aa: CSANPGQGLLGGYTF

abundance: -
v_gene: TRBV11-3
d_gene: -
j_gene: TRBJ2-3
CDR3nt: TGTGCCAGCAGCTCTAGGGAGCGAGGAGGCACAGATACGCAGTATTTT
CDR3aa: CASSSRERGGTDTQYF

abundance: -
v_gene: TRBV3-1
d_gene: -
j_gene: TRBJ2-1
CDR3nt: TGTGCCAGCAGCCAAGATTCGGATGCCGATGAGCAGTTCTTC
CDR3aa: CASSQDSDADEQFF

abundance: -
v_gene: TRBV5-1
d_gene: TRBD2
j_gene: TRBJ2-7
CDR3nt: TGCGCCAGCAGCTCGGAGCCCCGGGGGGAGATTCGGGATTGGGAGCAGTACTTC
CDR3aa: CASSSEPRGEIRDWEQYF

abundance: -
v_gene: TRBV20-1
d_gene: TRBD2
j_gene: TRBJ2-1
CDR3nt: TGCAGTGCCCCCGCGGCGGGAGGGAGTAATGAGCAGCTCTTC
CDR3aa: CSAPAAGGSNEQLF

abundance: -
v_gene: TRBV12-3/TRBV12-4
d_gene: TRBD1
j_gene: TRBJ2-1
CDR3nt: TGTGCCAGCTCTCCGACAGGGACGAATGAGCAGTTCTTC
CDR3aa: CASSPTGTNEQFF

abundance: few
v_gene: TRBV29-1
d_gene: -
j_gene: TRBJ1-1
CDR3nt: TGCAGCGCCAAATCCGCTGAAGCTTTCTTT
CDR3aa: CSAKSAEAFF

abundance: many
v_gene: TRBV29-1
d_gene: -
j_gene: TRBJ2-3
CDR3nt: TGCAGCGTACAAGGGAAGGGGGATTGGACAGATACGCAGTATTTT
CDR3aa: CSVQGKGDWTDTQYF

abundance: few
v_gene: TRBV12-3/TRBV12-4
d_gene: TRBD1
j_gene: TRBJ2-3
CDR3nt: TGTGCCAGCAGTCTAAGACAGGGGACAGGCGATACGCAGTATTTT
CDR3aa: CASSLRQGTGDTQYF

abundance: -
v_gene: TRBV11-2
d_gene: -
j_gene: TRBJ1-5
CDR3nt: TGTGCCAGCAGCCCCCCGCAGGGTGGCAATCAGCCCCAGCATTTT
CDR3aa: CASSPPQGGNQPQHF

abundance: once
v_gene: TRBV20-1
d_gene: -
j_gene: TRBJ2-1
CDR3nt: TGCAGTGCTAGAGACTCGGCCCGGGGGGCTTACAATGAGCAGTTCTTC
CDR3aa: CSARDSARGAYNEQFF